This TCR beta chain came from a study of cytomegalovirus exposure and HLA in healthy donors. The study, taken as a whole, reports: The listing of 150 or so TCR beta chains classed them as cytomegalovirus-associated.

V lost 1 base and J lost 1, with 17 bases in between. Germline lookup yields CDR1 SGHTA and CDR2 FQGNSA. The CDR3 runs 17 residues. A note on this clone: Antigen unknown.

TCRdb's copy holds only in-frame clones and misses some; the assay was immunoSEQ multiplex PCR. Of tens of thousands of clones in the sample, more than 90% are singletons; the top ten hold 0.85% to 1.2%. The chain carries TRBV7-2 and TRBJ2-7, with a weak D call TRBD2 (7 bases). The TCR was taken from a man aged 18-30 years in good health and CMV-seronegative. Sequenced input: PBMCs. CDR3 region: CASSLVRGREFSYEQYF. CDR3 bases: TGTGCCAGCAGCTTAGTCCGGGGGCGGGAGTTTTCCTACGAGCAGTACTTC.